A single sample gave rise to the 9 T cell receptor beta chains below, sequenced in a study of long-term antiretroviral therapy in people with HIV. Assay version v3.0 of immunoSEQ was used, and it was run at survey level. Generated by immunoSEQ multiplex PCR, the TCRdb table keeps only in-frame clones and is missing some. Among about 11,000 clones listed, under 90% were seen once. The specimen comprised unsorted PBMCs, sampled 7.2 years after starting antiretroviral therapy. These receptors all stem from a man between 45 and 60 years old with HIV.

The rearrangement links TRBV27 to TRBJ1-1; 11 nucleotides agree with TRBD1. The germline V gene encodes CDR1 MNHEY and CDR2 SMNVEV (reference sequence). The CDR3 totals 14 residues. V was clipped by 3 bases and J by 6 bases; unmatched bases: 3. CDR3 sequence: CASSLDRGQAEAFF. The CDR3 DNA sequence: TGTGCCAGCAGTTTGGACAGGGGGCAAGCTGAAGCTTTCTTT.

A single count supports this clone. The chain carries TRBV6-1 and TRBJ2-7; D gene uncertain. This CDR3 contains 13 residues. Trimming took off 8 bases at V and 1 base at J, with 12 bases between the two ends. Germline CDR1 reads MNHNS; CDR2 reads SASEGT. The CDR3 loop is CASQAGISYEQYF. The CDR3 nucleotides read TGTGCCAGCCAAGCAGGTATTTCCTACGAGCAGTACTTC.

The CDR3, as DNA: TGTGCCATCGAGCGGGGGACTAGCGGGGTTTACGAGCAGTACTTC. It yields the protein CAIERGTSGVYEQYF. The chain recombines TRBV28 with TRBJ2-7; 13 bases match TRBD2. This CDR3 has 15 amino acids. With V trimmed by 10 bases and J by 4 bases, 10 bases remained unmatched. From germline, CDR1 is MDHEN and CDR2 SYDVKM.

For the CDR3, the DNA is TGTGCCAGCCAGTGGGGGATAAACACTGAAGCTTTCTTT. Translating gives CASQWGINTEAFF. The chain employs TRBV19 and TRBJ1-1; D is possibly TRBD1 (5 bases). Trimming left V 9 bases short and J 2 bases short, with 13 bases between. The CDR3 extends over 13 amino acids. Germline V CDR1 and CDR2: LNHDA, SQIVND (reference sequence). The complete variable domain, with remaining parts taken from reference TRBV19 and TRBJ1-1, reads DGGITQSPKYLFRKEGQNVTLSCEQNLNHDAMYWYRQDPGQGLRLIYYSQIVNDFQKGDIAEGYSVSREKKESFPLTVTSAQKNPTAFYLCASQWGINTEAFFGQGTRLTVV.

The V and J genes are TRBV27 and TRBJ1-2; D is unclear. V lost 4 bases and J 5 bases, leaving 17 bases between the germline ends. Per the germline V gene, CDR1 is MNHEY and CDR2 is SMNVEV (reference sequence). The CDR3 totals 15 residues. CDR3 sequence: CASSSGSSLLYGYTF. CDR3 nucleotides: TGTGCCAGCAGTTCGGGATCCTCCCTCCTTTATGGCTACACCTTC.

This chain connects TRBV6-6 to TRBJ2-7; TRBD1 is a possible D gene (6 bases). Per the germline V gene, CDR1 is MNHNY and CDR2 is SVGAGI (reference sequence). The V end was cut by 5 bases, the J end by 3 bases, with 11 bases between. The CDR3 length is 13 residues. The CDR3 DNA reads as TGTGCCAGCAGTAGGATACAGGGCTACGAGCAGTACTTC. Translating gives CASSRIQGYEQYF.

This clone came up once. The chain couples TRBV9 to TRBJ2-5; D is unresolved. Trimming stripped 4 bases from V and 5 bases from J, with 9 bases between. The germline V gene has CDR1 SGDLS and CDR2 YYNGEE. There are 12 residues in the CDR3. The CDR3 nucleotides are TGTGCCAGCAGCCCGGGTGGCGAGACCCAGTACTTC. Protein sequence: CASSPGGETQYF.

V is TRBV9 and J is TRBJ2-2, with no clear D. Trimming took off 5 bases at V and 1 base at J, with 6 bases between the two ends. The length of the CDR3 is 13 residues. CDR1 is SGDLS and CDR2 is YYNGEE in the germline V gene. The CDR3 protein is CASREENTGELFF. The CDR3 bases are TGTGCCAGCAGAGAAGAGAACACCGGGGAGCTGTTTTTT.

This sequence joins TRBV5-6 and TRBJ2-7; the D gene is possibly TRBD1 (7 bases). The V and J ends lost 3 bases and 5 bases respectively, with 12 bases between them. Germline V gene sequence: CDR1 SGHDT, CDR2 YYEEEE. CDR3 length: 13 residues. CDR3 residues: CASSYRGGNEQYF. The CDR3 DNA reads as TGTGCCAGCAGCTACAGGGGAGGAAACGAGCAGTACTTC.